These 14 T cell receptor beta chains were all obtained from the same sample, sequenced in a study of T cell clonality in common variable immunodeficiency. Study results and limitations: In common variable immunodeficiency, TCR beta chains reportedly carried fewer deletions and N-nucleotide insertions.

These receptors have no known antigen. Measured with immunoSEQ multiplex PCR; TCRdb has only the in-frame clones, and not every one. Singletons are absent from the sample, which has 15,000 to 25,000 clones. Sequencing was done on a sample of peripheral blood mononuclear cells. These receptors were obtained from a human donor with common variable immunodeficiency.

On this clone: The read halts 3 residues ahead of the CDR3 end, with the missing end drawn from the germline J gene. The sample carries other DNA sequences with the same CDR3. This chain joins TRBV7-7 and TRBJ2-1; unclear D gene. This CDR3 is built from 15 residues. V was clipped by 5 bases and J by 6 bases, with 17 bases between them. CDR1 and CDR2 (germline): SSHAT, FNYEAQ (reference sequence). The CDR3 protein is CASSLSSNGGNEQFF. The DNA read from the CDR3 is TGTGCCAGCAGCCTGAGCTCTAACGGTGGCAATGAG.

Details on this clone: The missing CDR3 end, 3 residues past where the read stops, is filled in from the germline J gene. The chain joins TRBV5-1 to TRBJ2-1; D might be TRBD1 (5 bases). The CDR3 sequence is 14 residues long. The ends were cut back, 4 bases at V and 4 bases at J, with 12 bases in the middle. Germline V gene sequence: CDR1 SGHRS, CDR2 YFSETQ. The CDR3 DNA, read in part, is TGCGCCAGCAGCGGCACGACAGAATACAATGAG. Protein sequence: CASSGTTEYNE. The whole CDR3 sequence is CASSGTTEYNEQFF.

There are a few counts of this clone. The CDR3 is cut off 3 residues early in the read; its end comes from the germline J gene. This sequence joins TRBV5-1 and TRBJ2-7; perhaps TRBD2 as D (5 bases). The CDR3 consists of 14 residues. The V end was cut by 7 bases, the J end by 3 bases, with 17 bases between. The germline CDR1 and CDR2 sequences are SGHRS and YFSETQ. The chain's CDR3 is CASPGGVDYYEQYF. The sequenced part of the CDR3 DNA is TGCGCCAGCCCTGGTGGGGTCGACTACTACGAG. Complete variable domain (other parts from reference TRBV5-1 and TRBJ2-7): KAGVTQTPRYLIKTRGQQVTLSCSPISGHRSVSWYQQTPGQGLQFLFEYFSETQRNKGNFPGRFSGRQFSNSRSEMNVSTLELGDSALYLCASPGGVDYYEQYFGPGTRLTVT.

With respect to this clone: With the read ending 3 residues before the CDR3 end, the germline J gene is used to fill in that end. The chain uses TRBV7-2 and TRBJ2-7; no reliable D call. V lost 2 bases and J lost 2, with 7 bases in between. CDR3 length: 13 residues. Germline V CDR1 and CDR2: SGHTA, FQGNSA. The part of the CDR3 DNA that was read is TGTGCCAGCAGCTTACCAGGAACCTACGAG. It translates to CASSLPGTYE. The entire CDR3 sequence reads CASSLPGTYEQYF.

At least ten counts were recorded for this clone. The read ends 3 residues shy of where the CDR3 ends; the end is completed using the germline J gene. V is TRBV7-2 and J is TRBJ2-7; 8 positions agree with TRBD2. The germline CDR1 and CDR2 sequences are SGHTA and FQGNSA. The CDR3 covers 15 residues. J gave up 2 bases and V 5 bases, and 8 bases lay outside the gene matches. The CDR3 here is CASSPWAGGPYEQYF. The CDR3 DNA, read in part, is TGTGCCAGCAGCCCGTGGGCGGGAGGCCCCTACGAG.

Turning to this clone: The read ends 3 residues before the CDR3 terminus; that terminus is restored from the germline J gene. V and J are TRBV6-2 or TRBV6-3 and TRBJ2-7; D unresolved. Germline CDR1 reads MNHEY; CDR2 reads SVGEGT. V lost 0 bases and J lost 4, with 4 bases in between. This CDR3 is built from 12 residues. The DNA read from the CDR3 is TGTGCCAGCAGTTACTCCCCATACGAG. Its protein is CASSYSPYE. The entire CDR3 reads CASSYSPYEQYF.

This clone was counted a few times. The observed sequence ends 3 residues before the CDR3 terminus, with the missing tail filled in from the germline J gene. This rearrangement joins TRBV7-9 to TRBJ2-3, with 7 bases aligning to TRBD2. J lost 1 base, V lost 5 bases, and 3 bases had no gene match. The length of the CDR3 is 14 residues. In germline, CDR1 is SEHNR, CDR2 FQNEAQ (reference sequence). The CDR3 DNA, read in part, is TGTGCCAGCAGCACCAGCGGGGGCACAGATACG. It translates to CASSTSGGTDT. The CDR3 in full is CASSTSGGTDTQYF.

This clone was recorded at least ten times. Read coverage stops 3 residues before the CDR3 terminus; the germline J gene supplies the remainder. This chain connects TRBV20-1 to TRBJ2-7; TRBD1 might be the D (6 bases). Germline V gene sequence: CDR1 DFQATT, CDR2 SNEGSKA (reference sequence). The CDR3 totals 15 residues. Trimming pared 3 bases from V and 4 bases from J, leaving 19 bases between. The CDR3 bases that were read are TGCAGTGCTAGTCGAGGACAGTGGAAGACTTACGAG. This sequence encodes CSASRGQWKTYE. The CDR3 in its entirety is CSASRGQWKTYEQYF.

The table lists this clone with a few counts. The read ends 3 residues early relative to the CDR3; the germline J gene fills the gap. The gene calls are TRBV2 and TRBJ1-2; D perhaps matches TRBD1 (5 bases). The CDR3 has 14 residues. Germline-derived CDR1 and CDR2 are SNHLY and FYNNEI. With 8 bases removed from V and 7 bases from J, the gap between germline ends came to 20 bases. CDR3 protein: CASRPGLGFVGYTF. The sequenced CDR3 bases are TGTGCCAGCCGGCCAGGGTTAGGGTTTGTTGGC.

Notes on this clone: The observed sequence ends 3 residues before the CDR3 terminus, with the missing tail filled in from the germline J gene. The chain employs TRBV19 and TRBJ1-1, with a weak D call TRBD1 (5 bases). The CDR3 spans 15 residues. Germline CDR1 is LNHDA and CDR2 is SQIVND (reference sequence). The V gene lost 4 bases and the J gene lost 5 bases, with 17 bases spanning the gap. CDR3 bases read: TGTGCCAGTAGTAAAGGTAGGCAGGGTGTGACTGAA. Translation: CASSKGRQGVTE. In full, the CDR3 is CASSKGRQGVTEAFF.

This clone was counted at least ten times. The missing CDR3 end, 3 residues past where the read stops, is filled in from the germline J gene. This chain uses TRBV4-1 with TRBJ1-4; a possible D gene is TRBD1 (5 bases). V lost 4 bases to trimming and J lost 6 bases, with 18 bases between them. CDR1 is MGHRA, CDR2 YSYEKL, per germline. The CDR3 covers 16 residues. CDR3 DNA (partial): TGCGCCAGCAGCCCACCCGATAGCTCAGGGTATGAAAAA. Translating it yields CASSPPDSSGYEK. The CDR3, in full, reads CASSPPDSSGYEKLFF.

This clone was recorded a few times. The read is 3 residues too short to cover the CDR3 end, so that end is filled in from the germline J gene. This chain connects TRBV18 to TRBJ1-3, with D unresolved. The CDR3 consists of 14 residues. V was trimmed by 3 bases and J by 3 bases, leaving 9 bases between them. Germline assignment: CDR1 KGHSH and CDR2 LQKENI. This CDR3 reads CASSPTTSGNTIYF. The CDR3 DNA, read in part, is TGTGCCAGCTCACCCACAACTAGTGGAAACACC.

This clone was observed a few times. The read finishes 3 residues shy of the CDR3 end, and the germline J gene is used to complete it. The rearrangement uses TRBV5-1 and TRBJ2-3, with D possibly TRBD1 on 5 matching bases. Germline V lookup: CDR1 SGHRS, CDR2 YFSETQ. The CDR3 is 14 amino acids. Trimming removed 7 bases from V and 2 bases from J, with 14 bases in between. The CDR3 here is CASRPGIYTDTQYF. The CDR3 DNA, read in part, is TGCGCCAGCCGACCAGGGATTTACACAGATACG. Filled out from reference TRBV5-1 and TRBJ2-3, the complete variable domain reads KAGVTQTPRYLIKTRGQQVTLSCSPISGHRSVSWYQQTPGQGLQFLFEYFSETQRNKGNFPGRFSGRQFSNSRSEMNVSTLELGDSALYLCASRPGIYTDTQYFGPGTRLTVL.

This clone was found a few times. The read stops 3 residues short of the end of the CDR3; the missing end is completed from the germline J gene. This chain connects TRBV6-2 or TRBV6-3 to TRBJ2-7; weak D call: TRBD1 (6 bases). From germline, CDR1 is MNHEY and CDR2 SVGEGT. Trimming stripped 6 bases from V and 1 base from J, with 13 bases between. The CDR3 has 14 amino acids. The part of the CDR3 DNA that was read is TGTGCCAGCAGCCAAGGACAGTGGTCCTACGAG. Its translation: CASSQGQWSYE. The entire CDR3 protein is CASSQGQWSYEQYF.